A single sample is the source of the 4 T cell receptor beta chains below, sequenced in a study of shared clonotypes between healthy human individuals. The method was immunoSEQ multiplex PCR; TCRdb's version includes in-frame clones alone and lacks a portion of them. The data hold hundreds of thousands of clones, with about 85% observed a single time. Sequencing was performed on PBMCs. These receptors originate from a woman aged 40-49 years in good health. Some clones in this sample may be carry-over from other donors' samples.

The CDR3 reads CATSSRRGSNQPQHF. CDR3 nucleotide sequence: TGTGCCACCAGCAGCAGGCGGGGTAGCAATCAGCCCCAGCATTTT. V gene TRBV15 combines with J gene TRBJ1-5; D is undetermined. The ends were cut back, 3 bases at V and 0 bases at J, with 9 bases in the middle. The CDR3 covers 15 residues. Germline CDR1 LNHNV, CDR2 YYDKDF (reference sequence).

V usage is TRBV9 and J usage is TRBJ2-2; D ambiguous. Trimming left V 1 base short and J 6 bases short, with 13 bases between. Germline CDR1 reads SGDLS; CDR2 reads YYNGEE. The CDR3 length is 15 residues. The chain's CDR3 is CASSVRASYPGELFF. In DNA, the CDR3 is TGTGCCAGCAGCGTACGCGCTTCATACCCCGGGGAGCTGTTTTTT.

In this sample, this clone turned up a few times. CDR3 in amino acids: CASSRRDYQETQYF. In DNA form, the CDR3 reads TGTGCCAGCAGCCGCCGGGACTACCAAGAGACCCAGTACTTC. The V and J genes are TRBV14 and TRBJ2-5, with D perhaps TRBD2 (6 bases). This CDR3 spans 14 amino acids. The V gene's germline CDR1 is SGHDN and CDR2 FVKESK. The V and J ends lost 4 bases and 0 bases respectively, with 9 bases between them. The whole variable domain, filled in from reference TRBV14 and TRBJ2-5, reads EAGVTQFPSHSVIEKGQTVTLRCDPISGHDNLYWYRRVMGKEIKFLLHFVKESKQDESGMPNNRFLAERTGGTYSTLKVQPAELEDSGVYFCASSRRDYQETQYFGPGTRLLVL.

CDR3 protein: CSAISAGELFF. The CDR3 DNA reads as TGCAGTGCTATCAGTGCCGGGGAGCTGTTTTTT. The chain carries TRBV20-1 and TRBJ2-2, with D hard to call. The V end was cut by 4 bases, the J end by 6 bases, with 6 bases between. Germline V gene lookup returns CDR1 DFQATT and CDR2 SNEGSKA (reference sequence). CDR3 length equals 11 residues.